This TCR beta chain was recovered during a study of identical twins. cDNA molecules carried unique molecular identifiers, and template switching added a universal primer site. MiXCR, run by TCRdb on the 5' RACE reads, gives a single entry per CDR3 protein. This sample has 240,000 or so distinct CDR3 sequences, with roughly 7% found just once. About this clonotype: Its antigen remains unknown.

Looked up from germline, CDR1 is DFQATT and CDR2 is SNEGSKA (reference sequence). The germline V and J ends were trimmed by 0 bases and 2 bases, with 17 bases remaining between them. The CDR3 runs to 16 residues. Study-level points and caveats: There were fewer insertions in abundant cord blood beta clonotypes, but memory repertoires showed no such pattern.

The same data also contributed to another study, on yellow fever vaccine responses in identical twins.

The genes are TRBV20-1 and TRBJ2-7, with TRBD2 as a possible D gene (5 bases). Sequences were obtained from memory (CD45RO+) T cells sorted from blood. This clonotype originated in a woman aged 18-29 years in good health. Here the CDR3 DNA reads TGCAGTGCTAGAGATTTCAGGATAGCGTCTACCTACGAGCAGTACTTC. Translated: CSARDFRIASTYEQYF.